This paragraph covers one T cell receptor (beta chain) sequence. Its antigen is currently unknown. Pooling covered second doses at about 4 or about 12 weeks. These data originate in a study of T cell responses to AZD1222 COVID-19 vaccine. Sequencing used immunoSEQ multiplex PCR; TCRdb keeps in-frame clones, though not all of them. The data contain under 110,000 clones, about 87% of them singletons. The junction had 7 bases not matched to a gene; V was cut back by 2 bases and J by 0 bases. Germline V CDR1 and CDR2: ENHRY, SYGVKD. The CDR3 covers 18 residues. Study-wide findings and caveats: Among the donors, most were white British and more were female, and clonal diversity was possibly underestimated. Baseline serology detected seropositivity in only five or six AZD1222 recipients.

V and J are TRBV10-3 and TRBJ1-2; 12 bases are a match to TRBD1. The receptor comes from an adult who received the AZD1222 COVID-19 vaccine. This specimen consisted of peripheral blood, obtained 28 days after the second AZD1222 dose. The CDR3 reads CAISERDRGLSANYGYTF. The CDR3 nucleotides read TGTGCCATCAGTGAGAGGGACAGGGGGCTATCAGCTAACTATGGCTACACCTTC.